Listed below are T cell receptor beta chains from one sample, sequenced in a study of CD8 T cells in Susac syndrome. Via MiXCR, TCRdb re-called the immunoSEQ multiplex PCR reads, giving one row per CDR3 protein. The sample has 100,000 to 150,000 distinct CDR3 sequences; roughly 93% are singletons. Sample: CD4+ T cells from PBMCs. These receptors all stem from a human donor with multiple sclerosis. CDR3s include the opening cysteine and the closing phenylalanine or tryptophan. The D gene is left open where the match is weak. The size entry is marked missing in some rows and otherwise reads once, few, many or a size class.

abundance | d_gene | j_gene | v_gene | len | CDR3aa | CDR3nt
NA | NA | TRBJ1-1 | TRBV7-9 | 14 | CASSFGGLVTEAFF | TGTGCCAGCAGCTTTGGGGGGCTTGTGACTGAAGCTTTCTTT
NA | NA | TRBJ1-2 | TRBV7-3 | 13 | CASSLAGKDGYTF | TGTGCCAGCAGCTTAGCAGGGAAGGATGGCTACACCTTC
NA | TRBD1 | TRBJ2-7 | TRBV12-3/TRBV12-4 | 14 | CASSSGTGYYEQYF | TGTGCCAGCAGTTCCGGGACAGGGTATTACGAGCAGTACTTC
NA | NA | TRBJ1-2 | TRBV28 | 15 | CASSPRTFHTYGYTF | TGTGCCAGCAGTCCCAGAACCTTTCACACCTATGGCTACACCTTC
NA | NA | TRBJ2-6 | TRBV4-3 | 16 | CASSQVSGTGANVLTF | TGCGCCAGCAGCCAAGTCTCGGGGACAGGGGCCAACGTCCTGACTTTC
NA | NA | TRBJ2-5 | TRBV5-1 | 13 | CASSRTRGETQYF | TGCGCCAGCAGCAGAACGAGGGGAGAGACCCAGTACTTC
NA | TRBD1 | TRBJ2-5 | TRBV4-1 | 15 | CASSPMDRDQETQYF | TGCGCCAGCAGCCCCATGGACAGGGACCAAGAGACCCAGTACTTC
NA | TRBD1 | TRBJ1-6 | TRBV6-1 | 16 | CASNIYGTGGNSPLHF | TGTGCCAGCAATATTTACGGGACAGGGGGCAATTCACCCCTCCACTTT
NA | NA | TRBJ1-1 | TRBV27 | 21 | CASSRQSTPAKSRGMNTEVFF | TGTGCCAGCAGCCGACAGAGTACACCGGCGAAGTCCCGTGGCATGAACACTGAAGTTTTCTTT
NA | NA | TRBJ2-7 | TRBV23-1 | 14 | CASSQSRNPYEQYF | TGCGCCAGCAGTCAATCGAGAAATCCCTACGAGCAGTACTTC
once | NA | TRBJ1-2 | TRBV11-2 | 14 | CASSQSTNIYGYTF | TGTGCCAGCAGCCAAAGTACTAACATCTATGGCTACACCTTC
NA | TRBD2 | TRBJ2-7 | TRBV20-1 | 15 | CSAETSGGHSYEQYF | TGCAGTGCGGAGACTAGCGGGGGGCACTCCTACGAGCAGTACTTC
NA | NA | TRBJ1-6 | TRBV13 | 14 | CASSWTTANSPLHF | TGTGCCAGCAGCTGGACAACCGCTAATTCACCCCTCCACTTT
NA | NA | TRBJ1-1 | TRBV20-1 | 15 | CSARGGGVKNTEAFF | TGCAGTGCTAGAGGAGGGGGGGTAAAGAACACTGAAGCTTTCTTT
NA | NA | TRBJ1-1 | TRBV6-5 | 13 | CASSYGGDTEVFF | TGTGCCAGCAGTTACGGGGGGGACACTGAAGTTTTCTTT
once | TRBD1 | TRBJ1-4 | TRBV11-1 | 21 | CASSSSRFADRGLGNVGKLFF | TGTGCCAGCAGCTCAAGCCGATTCGCGGACAGGGGGCTCGGAAACGTCGGAAAACTGTTTTTT
few | NA | TRBJ1-3 | TRBV6-1 | 12 | CASLREGNTIYF | TGTGCCAGCCTCAGGGAAGGAAACACCATATATTTT
NA | NA | TRBJ1-6 | TRBV6-6 | 16 | CASSYSRGAGNSPLHF | TGTGCCAGCAGTTACTCGCGGGGGGCGGGTAATTCACCCCTCCACTTT
NA | NA | TRBJ2-7 | TRBV19 | 14 | CASSIPGLIYEQYF | TGTGCCAGTAGTATCCCGGGGCTAATCTACGAGCAGTACTTC
NA | NA | TRBJ2-7 | TRBV4-3 | 13 | CASSQGAGYEQYF | TGCGCCAGCAGCCAGGGGGCAGGCTACGAGCAGTACTTC
NA | NA | TRBJ1-5 | TRBV9 | 16 | CASSVGEGGSNQPQHF | TGTGCCAGCAGCGTAGGGGAGGGGGGCAGCAATCAGCCCCAGCATTTT
NA | NA | TRBJ2-3 | TRBV5-4 | 12 | CASSLGLDTQYF | TGTGCCAGCAGCTTGGGTTTGGATACGCAGTATTTT
NA | NA | TRBJ1-2 | TRBV7-2 | 16 | CASSLARFEANYGYTF | TGTGCCAGCAGCTTAGCCCGCTTCGAGGCGAACTATGGCTACACCTTC
NA | TRBD1 | TRBJ1-2 | TRBV29-1 | 13 | CSGGTGLGYGYTF | TGCAGCGGGGGGACAGGGTTAGGCTATGGCTACACCTTC
NA | TRBD2 | TRBJ2-7 | TRBV5-1 | 14 | CASSLGLALGEQYF | TGCGCCAGCAGCCTGGGACTAGCCCTCGGCGAGCAGTACTTC